This T cell receptor beta chain stems from a study of post-analysis software for immune sequencing data. Regarding the study as a whole: Strong co-clustering by F measure was evident for samples that had been prepared in the same batch. TRBV5-6, TRBV5-1 and TRBV20-1 belonged to a set of a few TRBV segments that were more frequent in patients than controls. In multiple sclerosis, normalized Chao1 diversity was significantly below that of controls.

TCR beta libraries were prepared from cDNA with unique molecular identifiers. Some 500,000 cDNA molecules were obtained per 1 to 10 million input T cells. One entry per CDR3 protein, called by TCRdb with MiXCR from the PCR reads. The sample comprises about 770,000 distinct CDR3 sequences, around 46% of which are singletons, and around 4.7% rests with the top ten. The ends lost 5 bases at V and 5 bases at J; junction bases unmatched: 12. The germline CDR1 and CDR2 sequences are MNHEY and SVGAGI. CDR3 length equals 15 residues. This clonotype turned up a few times. Its target is not known. The sequenced sample consisted of blood. V usage is TRBV6-5 and J usage is TRBJ2-7; 7 bases line up with TRBD1. The sequence came from a girl between 5 and 17 years old with multiple sclerosis. This chain's CDR3 is CASSRNTGALHEQYF. CDR3 coding DNA: TGTGCCAGCAGTCGAAATACAGGGGCCCTACACGAGCAGTACTTC.